What follows are 27 T cell receptor beta chains derived from one specimen sequenced in a study of immune reconstitution after stem cell transplant in scleroderma. TCRdb re-derived calls from the RT-PCR reads in MiXCR, one entry per CDR3 protein. This sample has 1,500 to 2,500 distinct CDR3 sequences; roughly 16% occur once, and the top ten carry 30% to 40%. This material was collected before or after autologous hematopoietic stem cell transplantation (not recorded which). These receptors originate from a female donor with systemic sclerosis.

This clonotype has only a few counts. The genes are TRBV11-3 and TRBJ1-1, with D uncertain. In germline, CDR1 is SGHNT, CDR2 YENEEA. V shed 7 bases and J shed 5 bases, with 23 bases lying between them. The length of the CDR3 is 16 residues. The CDR3 reads CASTQARLNKLTEAFF. The DNA for the CDR3 is TGTGCCAGCACCCAAGCGCGACTAAACAAATTGACTGAAGCTTTCTTT.

In its sample, this clonotype is medium-sized (0.01 to 0.1%). The CDR3 here is CATSREVTLNTEAFF. The CDR3 DNA reads as TGTGCCACCAGCAGAGAGGTCACTTTGAACACTGAAGCTTTCTTT. The rearrangement uses TRBV15 and TRBJ1-1, with no clear D. Trimming removed 0 bases from V and 0 bases from J, with 8 bases in between. Per germline, CDR1 LNHNV and CDR2 YYDKDF (reference sequence). The CDR3 is 15 residues long.

This clonotype is judged medium-sized (0.01 to 0.1%). The rearrangement uses TRBV4-1 and TRBJ2-7; D not resolved. Deletions cut 1 base from V and 1 base from J, with 5 bases between. The CDR3 is 13 amino acids. Germline CDR1 MGHRA, CDR2 YSYEKL. CDR3 residues: CASSQGSSYEQYF. The DNA of the CDR3 is TGCGCCAGCAGCCAAGGCAGTTCCTACGAGCAGTACTTC.

The chain links TRBV23-1 to TRBJ1-1; a weak D match, TRBD1 (6 bases). TRBV23-1 is given ORF status, its function remaining uncertain. This CDR3 is built from 18 residues. Deletions cut 0 bases from V and 0 bases from J, with 17 bases between. The CDR3 coding sequence is TGCGCCAGCAGTCAATCGGAGGTACAGGGCGGTTTGAACACTGAAGCTTTCTTT. Translation: CASSQSEVQGGLNTEAFF.

J is TRBJ1-6 and V is TRBV29-1, with no clear D. The V gene's germline CDR1 is SQVTM and CDR2 ANQGSEA. V was cut by 5 bases and J by 2 bases, with 7 bases left in between. The length of the CDR3 is 13 residues. For the CDR3, the DNA is TGCAGCGTTTCCTTTGCCTATAATTCACCCCTCCACTTT. Protein: CSVSFAYNSPLHF.

Judged by abundance, this clonotype is medium-sized. This chain uses TRBV20-1 with TRBJ2-1; D is ambiguous. V lost 5 bases and J lost 6, with 11 bases in between. This CDR3 has 12 residues. Looked up from germline, CDR1 is DFQATT and CDR2 is SNEGSKA (reference sequence). CDR3 sequence (DNA): TGCAGTGCTGCAATCTATGGCAATGAGCAGTTCTTC. It is translated as CSAAIYGNEQFF.

By proportion, this clonotype is medium-sized. The chain has TRBV7-9 and TRBJ1-2, with D possibly matching TRBD1 (6 bases). This CDR3 region has 12 residues. V lost 5 bases to trimming and J lost 8 bases, with 12 bases between them. The germline gives CDR1 SEHNR, CDR2 FQNEAQ (reference sequence). CDR3 sequence reads: CASSPQGLGYTF. The CDR3 DNA follows: TGTGCCAGCAGCCCCCAGGGGTTAGGCTACACCTTC.

This clonotype is medium-sized. The CDR3 sequence is CASSFSGLGDEQFF. The CDR3 DNA is TGCGCCAGCAGCTTTAGCGGCCTGGGAGATGAGCAGTTCTTC. The chain employs TRBV5-1 and TRBJ2-1, with a possible D match to TRBD2 (6 bases). This CDR3 is 14 amino acids long. Germline CDR1 and CDR2: SGHRS and YFSETQ. The V end was cut by 2 bases, the J end by 8 bases, with 14 bases between.

This clonotype qualifies as medium-sized. This sequence joins TRBV9 and TRBJ1-3; D is ambiguous. The germline V gene encodes CDR1 SGDLS and CDR2 YYNGEE. Deletions cut 0 bases from V and 3 bases from J, with 4 bases between. This CDR3 is 13 amino acids long. The CDR3 loop is CASSVGDGNTIYF. CDR3 sequence (DNA): TGTGCCAGCAGCGTAGGAGATGGAAACACCATATATTTT.

The chain combines TRBV6-2 or TRBV6-3 with TRBJ2-7; D may correspond to TRBD1 or TRBD2 (5 bases each). CDR3 size: 15 residues. From germline, CDR1 is MNHEY and CDR2 SVGEGT. The ends were cut back, 0 bases at V and 6 bases at J, with 15 bases in the middle. DNA for the CDR3: TGTGCCAGCAGTTACTCAACCGGGGACCTGGGCGAGCAGTACTTC. Translating it yields CASSYSTGDLGEQYF.

This clonotype is medium-sized within its sample. The V and J genes are TRBV20-1 and TRBJ2-1; 7 bases fit TRBD2. Losses at the gene ends were 3 bases for V and 12 bases for J; bases not matched to a gene: 8. The CDR3 contains 12 residues. Germline loops: CDR1 DFQATT, CDR2 SNEGSKA (reference sequence). The CDR3 region is CSARSSGGRQFF. The DNA of the CDR3 is TGCAGTGCTAGGTCCTCGGGAGGAAGGCAGTTCTTC.

The chain joins TRBV10-3 to TRBJ2-3; D remains unclear. V shed 0 bases and J shed 5 bases, with 3 bases lying between them. Germline V CDR1 and CDR2: ENHRY, SYGVKD. This CDR3 spans 12 amino acids. The DNA of the CDR3 is TGTGCCATCAGTGAGTCCAGAGATACGCAGTATTTT. Translated, it gives CAISESRDTQYF.

This clonotype is medium-sized (0.01 to 0.1%) within its sample. The gene calls are TRBV29-1 and TRBJ2-6; D gene ambiguous. Trimming cost V 4 bases and J 0 bases, with 16 bases left between them. Germline CDR1 reads SQVTM; CDR2 reads ANQGSEA. The CDR3 is 17 amino acids. CDR3 region: CSVVFPQAGSGANVLTF. The CDR3 nucleotides are TGCAGCGTTGTATTTCCCCAGGCAGGCTCTGGGGCCAACGTCCTGACTTTC.

This clonotype was picked up many times. V and J are TRBV18 and TRBJ2-7; D remains ambiguous. Germline V lookup: CDR1 KGHSH, CDR2 LQKENI. This CDR3 region has 15 residues. The V end lost 0 bases, the J end lost 6 bases, and 15 bases lay between the germline ends. CDR3 sequence reads: CASSPPGILKGEQYF. The CDR3 coding sequence is TGTGCCAGCTCACCACCCGGAATCCTAAAGGGCGAGCAGTACTTC.

This clonotype has more than one count but fewer than ten. The chain joins TRBV7-3 to TRBJ2-2; 9 bases match TRBD2. The length of the CDR3 is 17 residues. CDR1 is SGHTA, CDR2 FQGTGA, per germline. Trimming at V came to 5 bases and at J to 1 base, leaving 8 bases not matched to a gene. As DNA, the CDR3 is TGTGCCAGCAGCCCTCCGAATAGCGGGGGGAACACCGGGGAGCTGTTTTTT. Protein product: CASSPPNSGGNTGELFF.

This clonotype is categorized as medium-sized. This rearrangement joins TRBV5-1 to TRBJ2-2; 10 bases are shared with TRBD1. This CDR3 comprises 17 residues. Germline V gives CDR1 SGHRS, CDR2 YFSETQ. After removal of 1 base from V and 2 bases from J, the junction contained 5 bases not matched to a gene. The CDR3 protein is CASSLTKTGGNTGELFF. CDR3 nucleotides: TGCGCCAGCAGCTTGACGAAGACAGGGGGCAACACCGGGGAGCTGTTTTTT.

This clonotype was observed a handful of times. This may be a read error: a much more frequent sequence differs by one nucleotide. This chain uses TRBV29-1 with TRBJ1-4, with D hard to call. The CDR3 consists of 13 residues. Germline loops: CDR1 SQVTM, CDR2 ANQGSEA. The CDR3 loop is CNVEPSRGEKLFF. CDR3 coding DNA: TGCAACGTTGAGCCCAGTCGCGGGGAAAAACTGTTTTTT.

By sample fraction, this clonotype is medium-sized. V usage is TRBV12-3 or TRBV12-4 and J usage is TRBJ2-1, with a possible D match to TRBD1 (6 bases). Trimming stripped 2 bases from V and 9 bases from J, with 8 bases between. This CDR3 comprises 12 residues. The CDR3 region is CASSLQGSEQFF. In nucleotides, the CDR3 is TGTGCCAGCAGTTTACAGGGGTCTGAGCAGTTCTTC.

This clonotype was picked up a small number of times. The chain uses TRBV7-8 and TRBJ2-3, with D possibly called TRBD1 or TRBD2 (5 bases each). Germline CDR1 reads SGHVS; CDR2 reads FQNEAQ. CDR3 size: 16 residues. Trimming took 2 bases from V and 2 from J, leaving 14 bases between them. CDR3 nucleotide sequence: TGTGCCAGCAGCTTAAACCCTCTGGGGGTCACAGATACGCAGTATTTT. It specifies CASSLNPLGVTDTQYF. The complete variable domain, with remaining parts taken from reference TRBV7-8 and TRBJ2-3, reads GAGVSQSPRYKVAKRGQDVALRCDPISGHVSLFWYQQALGQGPEFLTYFQNEAQLDKSGLPSDRFFAERPEGSVSTLKIQRTQQEDSAVYLCASSLNPLGVTDTQYFGPGTRLTVL.

This clonotype was found a few times. V and J are TRBV7-3 and TRBJ2-2, with TRBD2 identical over 10 bases. Germline lookup yields CDR1 SGHTA and CDR2 FQGTGA. The CDR3 spans 16 residues. The ends lost 5 bases at V and 3 bases at J; junction bases unmatched: 6. CDR3 sequence: CASSPGTSVYTGELFF. The CDR3 region has the DNA TGTGCCAGCAGCCCCGGGACTAGCGTATACACCGGGGAGCTGTTTTTT.

The V gene is TRBV19, the J gene TRBJ2-1, with 9 bases that match TRBD1. CDR1 and CDR2 (germline): LNHDA, SQIVND (reference sequence). This CDR3 spans 16 amino acids. V lost 5 bases and J lost 8; bases outside the gene matches: 13. The CDR3 bases are TGTGCCAGTAGTTATTCCGGGACAGGGTTTACTGATGAGCAGTTCTTC. Translated: CASSYSGTGFTDEQFF.

The chain combines TRBV6-2 or TRBV6-3 with TRBJ2-1; TRBD1 matches 7 bases. The trim removed 5 bases at V and 9 bases at J, leaving 10 bases unmatched. This CDR3 region has 14 residues. Per the germline V gene, CDR1 is MNHEY and CDR2 is SVGEGT. CDR3 residues: CASSPRQGQAEQFF. CDR3 coding DNA: TGTGCCAGCAGTCCCCGCCAAGGACAGGCTGAGCAGTTCTTC.

This clonotype is deemed medium-sized. The rearrangement uses TRBV2 and TRBJ2-3; 7 nucleotides match TRBD1. The V and J ends lost 3 bases and 4 bases, in that order; junction bases with no gene match: 1. In germline, CDR1 is SNHLY, CDR2 FYNNEI. The CDR3 covers 13 residues. CDR3 sequence reads: CASSDGTADTQYF. In DNA, the CDR3 is TGTGCCAGCAGTGACGGGACAGCAGATACGCAGTATTTT.

This sequence joins TRBV20-1 and TRBJ1-6, with 10 bases lining up with TRBD1. This CDR3 contains 14 residues. V lost 2 bases, J lost 9 bases, and 4 bases stayed unmatched. Germline V gene sequence: CDR1 DFQATT, CDR2 SNEGSKA (reference sequence). For the CDR3, the DNA is TGCAGTGCTAGACCCGACAGGGGGCTTTCACCCCTCCACTTT. As protein: CSARPDRGLSPLHF.

The chain combines TRBV20-1 with TRBJ2-1; 11 nucleotides line up with TRBD2. The germline V gene has CDR1 DFQATT and CDR2 SNEGSKA (reference sequence). V lost 5 bases to trimming and J lost 4 bases; unmatched junction nucleotides: 4. This CDR3 is built from 14 residues. CDR3 nucleotide sequence: TGCAGTGCTGGGACTAGCGGATATTACAATGAGCAGTTCTTC. Its translation is CSAGTSGYYNEQFF.

J is TRBJ2-1 and V is TRBV28; 12 bases align to TRBD2. The CDR3 runs 18 residues. V lost 6 bases, J lost 0 bases, and 9 bases stayed unmatched. Germline CDR1 and CDR2: MDHEN and SYDVKM. CDR3: CASRLSASGRDSYNEQFF. In DNA, the CDR3 is TGTGCCAGCAGACTCTCTGCTAGCGGGAGGGACTCCTACAATGAGCAGTTCTTC.

The CDR3 reads CASSVAPAGTYNEQFF. For the CDR3, the DNA is TGTGCCAGCAGCGTGGCCCCCGCCGGGACCTACAATGAGCAGTTCTTC. This chain connects TRBV9 to TRBJ2-1, with a possible D match to TRBD2 (5 bases). Germline V gives CDR1 SGDLS, CDR2 YYNGEE. The CDR3 totals 16 residues. Trimming took 2 bases from V and 2 from J, leaving 14 bases between them. The full variable domain, with the rest looked up from reference TRBV9 and TRBJ2-1, is DSGVTQTPKHLITATGQRVTLRCSPRSGDLSVYWYQQSLDQGLQFLIQYYNGEERAKGNILERFSAQQFPDLHSELNLSSLELGDSALYFCASSVAPAGTYNEQFFGPGTRLTVL.